The next 32 T cell receptor beta chains were all read from a single sample in a study of regulatory T cells in long-lasting Graves disease. Researchers made TCR beta libraries by using iRepertoire HTBI primers and running Arm-PCR on CDR3 regions. Using its own MiXCR run on the multiplex PCR reads, TCRdb lists one record per CDR3 protein. The sample includes roughly 420,000 distinct CDR3 sequences, roughly 15% of them seen just once. Documented time point: newly diagnosed GD, antithyroid drugs for less than 3 months. From RNA extracted from PBMCs, the TCR library was made. The same sample was also used in a study of T cells in Graves' hyperthyroidism and ophthalmopathy.

The sequenced sample was peripheral blood mononuclear cells (PBMCs), obtained at new diagnosis, from a patient treated with antithyroid drugs. These receptors were obtained from a young woman with Graves disease.

This clonotype was seen repeatedly, ten times or more. The gene calls are TRBV20-1 and TRBJ1-1, with D unresolved. V was shortened by 5 bases and J by 1 base, with 8 bases between the two germline ends. This CDR3 comprises 12 residues. Germline CDR1 and CDR2: DFQATT and SNEGSKA (reference sequence). Here the CDR3 reads CSAEDQNTEAFF. The DNA for the CDR3 is TGCAGTGCTGAGGACCAGAACACTGAAGCTTTCTTT.

In its sample, this clonotype was seen many times. The chain couples TRBV7-3 to TRBJ2-7; the match to TRBD2 covers 9 bases. V was pared by 5 bases and J by 3 bases, with 11 bases of the junction left unmatched. CDR3 size: 16 residues. Germline V gives CDR1 SGHTA, CDR2 FQGTGA. CDR3 DNA sequence: TGTGCCAGCAGCCCATGGGATAGCGGGAGAAACTACGAGCAGTACTTC. Amino acid sequence: CASSPWDSGRNYEQYF.

This clonotype was observed a handful of times. V and J are TRBV27 and TRBJ1-6; no firm D call. V gave up 3 bases and J gave up 0 bases, with 6 bases separating them. CDR1 and CDR2 from the germline V gene are MNHEY and SMNVEV (reference sequence). The CDR3 is 15 amino acids. For the CDR3, the DNA is TGTGCCAGCAGTTTTGAAAGCTCCTATAATTCACCCCTCCACTTT. Its translation is CASSFESSYNSPLHF.

This clonotype occurred a few times. The chain links TRBV11-3 to TRBJ2-1, with a weak D call TRBD1 (5 bases). V was pared by 5 bases and J by 6 bases, with 20 bases between. The CDR3 covers 16 residues. Germline V gives CDR1 SGHNT, CDR2 YENEEA. The CDR3 region has the DNA TGTGCCAGCAGCCTCCATGGTCAGGGTGCTTCCAATGAGCAGTTCTTC. Residues: CASSLHGQGASNEQFF.

This clonotype occurred a few times. This chain connects TRBV6-1 to TRBJ1-1; D is undetermined. The CDR3 spans 14 residues. V lost 0 bases, J lost 2 bases, and 7 bases lay in between. CDR1 and CDR2 (germline): MNHNS, SASEGT. CDR3 DNA sequence: TGTGCCAGCAGTGAAGCGGAAGAAAACACTGAAGCTTTCTTT. Its protein is CASSEAEENTEAFF.

The J gene is TRBJ1-5, the V gene TRBV20-1, with a tentative D call TRBD1 (5 bases). Trimming removed 4 bases at V and 2 bases at J, with 21 bases between. The V gene's germline CDR1 is DFQATT and CDR2 SNEGSKA (reference sequence). CDR3 length equals 17 residues. The CDR3 sequence: CSATLTLGLWGNQPQHF. The CDR3 nucleotides are TGCAGTGCTACCCTGACGTTGGGGCTATGGGGCAATCAGCCCCAGCATTTT.

In its sample, this clonotype was seen many times. This rearrangement joins TRBV28 to TRBJ2-7, with D unresolved. From germline, CDR1 is MDHEN and CDR2 SYDVKM. V was cut by 7 bases and J by 4 bases, with 8 bases left in between. The CDR3 runs to 11 residues. The CDR3 nucleotides read TGTGCCAGCACCCCGGGTTACGAGCAGTACTTC. It encodes CASTPGYEQYF.

This clonotype was seen repeatedly, ten times or more. The J gene is TRBJ2-7, the V gene TRBV7-9; 11 bases are a match to TRBD2. CDR3 length: 18 amino acids. Trimming at V came to 4 bases and at J to 1 base, leaving 12 bases not matched to a gene. Germline V gene data show CDR1 as SEHNR and CDR2 as FQNEAQ (reference sequence). CDR3 coding DNA: TGTGCCAGCAGCTCCGCCCCGTCTAGCGGGAGGAATTCCTACGAGCAGTACTTC. The encoded protein is CASSSAPSSGRNSYEQYF.

This clonotype was counted many times. The chain combines TRBV18 with TRBJ1-4, with D possibly being TRBD1 (5 bases). Germline lookup yields CDR1 KGHSH and CDR2 LQKENI. The CDR3 length is 15 residues. V lost 3 bases, J lost 5 bases, and 13 bases lay in between. CDR3 in DNA: TGTGCCAGCTCACCTCCCGGGACGGTAAATGAAAAACTGTTTTTT. As protein: CASSPPGTVNEKLFF.

This clonotype appeared a single time. The V gene is TRBV20-1, the J gene TRBJ1-6, with D possibly TRBD1 on 5 matching bases. The CDR3 has 13 amino acids. Germline V gene data show CDR1 as DFQATT and CDR2 as SNEGSKA (reference sequence). The ends were cut back, 7 bases at V and 10 bases at J, with 17 bases in the middle. CDR3 coding DNA: TGCAGTGTTAGTTTGGCAGGGTTATCACCCCTCCACTTT. Translating it yields CSVSLAGLSPLHF.

The J gene is TRBJ2-4, the V gene TRBV29-1; 8 bases fit TRBD2. The CDR3 sequence is 13 residues long. Per germline, CDR1 SQVTM and CDR2 ANQGSEA. V was pared by 3 bases and J by 7 bases, with 5 bases of the junction left unmatched. The CDR3: CSVEGRLANIQYF. Written as DNA, the CDR3 is TGCAGCGTTGAGGGAAGACTAGCGAACATTCAGTACTTC.

This clonotype was detected ten times or more. This chain joins TRBV18 and TRBJ2-1, with 8 nucleotides matching TRBD1. The V segment lost 3 bases and the J segment 9 bases; nucleotides outside the gene matches: 7. CDR3 length: 14 residues. CDR1 is KGHSH and CDR2 is LQKENI in the germline V gene. CDR3 amino acids: CASSPGQGDAEQFF. CDR3 DNA sequence: TGTGCCAGCTCACCTGGACAGGGAGACGCTGAGCAGTTCTTC. The full variable domain, rest sourced from reference TRBV18 and TRBJ2-1, is NAGVMQNPRHLVRRRGQEARLRCSPMKGHSHVYWYRQLPEEGLKFMVYLQKENIIDESGMPKERFSAEFPKEGPSILRIQQVVRGDSAAYFCASSPGQGDAEQFFGPGTRLTVL.

The chain carries TRBV6-9 and TRBJ2-2, with 8 bases identical to TRBD1. Germline-derived CDR1 and CDR2 are MNHGY and SVAAGI. V was pared by 3 bases and J by 7 bases, with 7 bases of the junction left unmatched. CDR3 length: 15 amino acids. CDR3: CASSYDRGMVGELFF. The CDR3 DNA reads TGTGCCAGCAGTTACGACAGGGGAATGGTCGGGGAGCTGTTTTTT.

The sample holds many counts of this clonotype. The chain couples TRBV6-5 to TRBJ2-5, with unresolved D. Germline CDR1 and CDR2: MNHEY and SVGAGI. Trimming pared 3 bases from V and 5 bases from J, leaving 4 bases between. CDR3 length: 11 residues. CDR3 residues: CASSYLETQYF. The CDR3 region has the DNA TGTGCCAGCAGTTATTTGGAGACCCAGTACTTC.

The chain combines TRBV28 with TRBJ2-3, with 7 bases matching TRBD1. The CDR3 spans 16 residues. V shed 5 bases and J 2 bases; nucleotides not matched to a gene: 10. Germline CDR1 and CDR2: MDHEN and SYDVKM. The CDR3, as DNA: TGTGCCAGCAGTGGGGACAGCGCCGATTACACAGATACGCAGTATTTT. This sequence encodes CASSGDSADYTDTQYF.

This clonotype has a count of ten or more. This sequence joins TRBV29-1 and TRBJ2-3; 7 nucleotides align to TRBD2. This CDR3 contains 14 residues. Germline V lookup: CDR1 SQVTM, CDR2 ANQGSEA. V lost 4 bases to trimming and J lost 4 bases; unmatched junction nucleotides: 8. The CDR3 spells CSVVGLTGSDTQYF. For the CDR3, the DNA is TGCAGCGTTGTGGGACTAACGGGGTCAGATACGCAGTATTTT.

This clonotype was found many times. The chain links TRBV3-1 to TRBJ2-1, with 12 nucleotides matching TRBD2. Looked up from germline, CDR1 is LGHDT and CDR2 is YNNKEL (reference sequence). Germline trimming cut 4 bases from V and 6 bases from J; bases unmatched to any gene: 4. The CDR3 has 15 amino acids. The CDR3 DNA is TGTGCCAGCAGCCCGGGACTAGCGGGTTCCAATGAGCAGTTCTTC. It yields the protein CASSPGLAGSNEQFF.

This clonotype showed up just a few times. J is TRBJ1-1 and V is TRBV19, with D tentatively TRBD1 (5 bases). Germline V gene sequence: CDR1 LNHDA, CDR2 SQIVND (reference sequence). V lost 4 bases and J lost 6, with 15 bases in between. The CDR3 loop spans 14 amino acids. The CDR3, as DNA: TGTGCCAGTAGTACAACAGGTAAAAGGGCTGAAGCTTTCTTT. Translating gives CASSTTGKRAEAFF. Supplemented by reference TRBV19 and TRBJ1-1, the full variable domain reads DGGITQSPKYLFRKEGQNVTLSCEQNLNHDAMYWYRQDPGQGLRLIYYSQIVNDFQKGDIAEGYSVSREKKESFPLTVTSAQKNPTAFYLCASSTTGKRAEAFFGQGTRLTVV.

In this sample, this clonotype turned up a few times. The chain couples TRBV6-2 or TRBV6-3 to TRBJ1-1; no clear D gene. The CDR3 runs to 13 residues. CDR1 is MNHEY and CDR2 is SVGEGT in the germline V gene. Deletions cut 2 bases from V and 1 base from J, with 5 bases between. The CDR3 bases are TGTGCCAGCAGTTACAGGAAGAACACTGAAGCTTTCTTT. Translating gives CASSYRKNTEAFF.

At least ten counts were recorded for this clonotype. The gene calls are TRBV5-4 and TRBJ2-7; D not certain. This CDR3 contains 12 residues. CDR1 is SGHNT, CDR2 YYREEE, per germline (reference sequence). Trimming removed 3 bases from V and 3 bases from J, with 7 bases in between. CDR3: CASSYDGYEQYF. The CDR3 DNA reads TGTGCCAGCAGCTACGATGGCTACGAGCAGTACTTC.

At least ten counts were recorded for this clonotype. The chain recombines TRBV11-2 with TRBJ2-3; D not resolved. Germline V CDR1 and CDR2: SGHAT, FQNNGV. The CDR3 runs to 16 residues. Between the trimmed V and J ends, which lost 5 bases and 0 bases, there was a span of 15 bases. In nucleotides, the CDR3 is TGTGCCAGCAGCCGGTCCGTAGGACCTAGCACAGATACGCAGTATTTT. Translated, it gives CASSRSVGPSTDTQYF.

The gene calls are TRBV20-1 and TRBJ2-2; possibly TRBD2 for D (6 bases). The CDR3 loop spans 15 amino acids. V was trimmed by 6 bases and J by 1 base, leaving 15 bases between them. Germline CDR1 DFQATT, CDR2 SNEGSKA (reference sequence). The CDR3 DNA is TGCAGTGCACCTCGGACTACACGGAACACCGGGGAGCTGTTTTTT. It encodes CSAPRTTRNTGELFF.

CDR3 residues: CASGPLAGKDTQYF. Here the CDR3 DNA reads TGTGCCAGCGGGCCACTAGCGGGAAAGGATACGCAGTATTTT. The rearrangement joins TRBV12-3 or TRBV12-4 to TRBJ2-3, with 10 nucleotides matching TRBD2. There are 14 residues in the CDR3. Trimming at V came to 8 bases and at J to 6 bases, leaving 8 bases not matched to a gene.

V gene TRBV7-2 combines with J gene TRBJ1-5; D unresolved. Germline V CDR1 and CDR2: SGHTA, FQGNSA. Between the trimmed V and J ends, which lost 6 bases and 7 bases, there was a span of 13 bases. The CDR3 runs to 13 residues. The CDR3 reads CASSSPPAQPQHF. The DNA for the CDR3 is TGTGCCAGCAGTTCACCCCCGGCCCAGCCCCAGCATTTT.

The chain combines TRBV12-3 or TRBV12-4 with TRBJ2-1, with TRBD1 matching 10 bases. The CDR3 has 16 amino acids. V trimming: 9 bases; J trimming: 0 bases; junction bases outside the gene matches: 8. For the CDR3, the DNA is TGTGCCAGTAGTCCTCGGACAGGGGGCTCCTACAATGAGCAGTTCTTC. This codes for CASSPRTGGSYNEQFF.

This clonotype was seen a few times. The CDR3 ends on some other residue instead of the conserved phenylalanine or tryptophan, so this is likely a read error. The DNA is omitted, as the CDR3 cannot be located on it reliably, and the CDR3 follows TCRdb's listing. This rearrangement joins TRBV5-6 to TRBJ2-3; TRBD1 reflects the table's D call only, with no check against the DNA. Germline V lookup: CDR1 SGHDT, CDR2 YYEEEE. A total of 14 residues make up the CDR3, ends included. CDR3: CASSRWTGPYEQYL.

Ten or more counts support this clonotype. The chain has TRBV7-2 and TRBJ2-7; D gene ambiguous. The CDR3 totals 13 residues. V lost 0 bases and J 7 bases, leaving 10 bases between the germline ends. Germline V gene sequence: CDR1 SGHTA, CDR2 FQGNSA. The chain's CDR3 is CASSLARPEEQYF. CDR3 coding DNA: TGTGCCAGCAGCTTAGCGCGCCCGGAGGAGCAGTACTTC.

The J gene is TRBJ1-1, the V gene TRBV10-3; TRBD1 matches at 9 bases. V was clipped by 11 bases and J by 3 bases; unmatched bases: 13. The CDR3 contains 15 residues. Germline V gives CDR1 ENHRY, CDR2 SYGVKD. Here the CDR3 reads CAARDRDPGDTEAFF. In nucleotides, the CDR3 is TGTGCCGCCCGGGACAGGGACCCGGGGGACACTGAAGCTTTCTTT.

This clonotype has only a few counts. CDR3 region: CASSLGGFNLIAFF. The CDR3 DNA follows: TGTGCCAGCAGCTTAGGAGGGTTCAACCTTATAGCTTTCTTT. The chain uses TRBV7-8 and TRBJ1-1, with D unclear. The CDR3 extends over 14 amino acids. In germline, CDR1 is SGHVS, CDR2 FQNEAQ. The V end was cut by 1 base, the J end by 10 bases, with 16 bases between.

This clonotype was picked up many times. The chain links TRBV27 to TRBJ2-3; TRBD2 agrees at 11 bases. Germline values: CDR1 MNHEY, CDR2 SMNVEV (reference sequence). Trimming cost V 9 bases and J 6 bases; bases outside gene matches: 11. This CDR3 contains 15 residues. CDR3 residues: CASFPSSGRTDTQYF. CDR3 sequence (DNA): TGTGCCAGTTTCCCATCTAGCGGGAGGACTGATACGCAGTATTTT.

Many counts were recorded for this clonotype. The V and J genes are TRBV12-3 or TRBV12-4 and TRBJ1-1; D possibly corresponds to TRBD1 (5 bases). The germline V and J ends were trimmed by 6 bases and 1 base, with 12 bases remaining between them. There are 14 residues in the CDR3. This CDR3 reads CASRWDHPNTEAFF. The CDR3 DNA reads TGTGCCAGCAGGTGGGACCATCCGAACACTGAAGCTTTCTTT.

This clonotype was counted many times. This sequence joins TRBV20-1 and TRBJ1-2; 7 nucleotides align to TRBD1. J gave up 5 bases and V 6 bases, and 12 bases lay outside the gene matches. Germline V lookup: CDR1 DFQATT, CDR2 SNEGSKA (reference sequence). The CDR3 has 14 amino acids. CDR3 bases: TGCAGTGCCCCGAAGGGGACAGCGATATATGGCTACACCTTC. This encodes CSAPKGTAIYGYTF.